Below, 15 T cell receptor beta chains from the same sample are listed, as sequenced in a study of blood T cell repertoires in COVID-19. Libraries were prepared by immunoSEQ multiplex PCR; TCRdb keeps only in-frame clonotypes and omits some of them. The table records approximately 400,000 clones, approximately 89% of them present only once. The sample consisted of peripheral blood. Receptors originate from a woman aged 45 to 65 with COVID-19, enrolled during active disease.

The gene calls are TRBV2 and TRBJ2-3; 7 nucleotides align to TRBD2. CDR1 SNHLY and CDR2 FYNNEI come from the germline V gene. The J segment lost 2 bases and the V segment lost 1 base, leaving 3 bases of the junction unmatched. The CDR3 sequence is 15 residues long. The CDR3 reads CASSEDRGDTDTQYF. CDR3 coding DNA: TGTGCCAGCAGTGAAGATCGGGGGGACACAGATACGCAGTATTTT.

The chain's CDR3 is CASSAGGVGVGGYGYTF. CDR3 DNA: TGTGCCAGCAGCGCCGGAGGGGTGGGGGTTGGCGGCTATGGCTACACCTTC. The V gene is TRBV9, the J gene TRBJ1-2, with TRBD1 as a possible D gene (5 bases). V shed 3 bases and J shed 4 bases, with 22 bases lying between them. The V gene's germline CDR1 is SGDLS and CDR2 YYNGEE. CDR3 length equals 17 residues.

CDR3 in amino acids: CASSGTDNQPQHF. The DNA for the CDR3 is TGTGCCAGCAGCGGGACAGATAATCAGCCCCAGCATTTT. The chain carries TRBV12-3 or TRBV12-4 and TRBJ1-5; 7 nucleotides line up with TRBD1. J gave up 4 bases and V 6 bases, and 3 bases lay outside the gene matches. This CDR3 has 13 residues.

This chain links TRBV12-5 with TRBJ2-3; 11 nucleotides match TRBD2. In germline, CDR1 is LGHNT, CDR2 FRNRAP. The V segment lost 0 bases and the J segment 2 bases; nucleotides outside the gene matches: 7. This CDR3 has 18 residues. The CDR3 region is CASGLVMGLAVSTDTQYF. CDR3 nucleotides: TGTGCTAGTGGTTTGGTAATGGGACTAGCGGTTTCCACAGATACGCAGTATTTT.

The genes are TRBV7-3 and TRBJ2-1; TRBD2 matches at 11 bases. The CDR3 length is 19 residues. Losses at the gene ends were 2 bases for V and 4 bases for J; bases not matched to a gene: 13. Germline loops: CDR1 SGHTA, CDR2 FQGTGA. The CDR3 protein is CASSLRVAGGPLIYNEQFF. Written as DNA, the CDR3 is TGTGCCAGCAGCTTACGGGTAGCGGGGGGGCCCCTAATATACAATGAGCAGTTCTTC. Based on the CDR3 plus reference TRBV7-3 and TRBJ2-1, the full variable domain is GAGVSQTPSNKVTEKGKYVELRCDPISGHTALYWYRQSLGQGPEFLIYFQGTGAADDSGLPNDRFFAVRPEGSVSTLKIQRTERGDSAVYLCASSLRVAGGPLIYNEQFFGPGTRLTVL.

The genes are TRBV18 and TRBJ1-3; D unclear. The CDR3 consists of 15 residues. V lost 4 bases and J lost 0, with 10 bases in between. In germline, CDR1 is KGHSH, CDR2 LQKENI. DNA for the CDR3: TGTGCCAGCTCACGACCAGCCTTCTCTGGAAACACCATATATTTT. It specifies CASSRPAFSGNTIYF.

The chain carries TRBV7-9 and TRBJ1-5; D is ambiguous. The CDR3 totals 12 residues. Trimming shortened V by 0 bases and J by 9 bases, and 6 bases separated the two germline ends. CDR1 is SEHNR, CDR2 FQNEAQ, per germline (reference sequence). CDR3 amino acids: CASSLAEGPQHF. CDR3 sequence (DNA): TGTGCCAGCAGCTTAGCAGAGGGGCCCCAGCATTTT.

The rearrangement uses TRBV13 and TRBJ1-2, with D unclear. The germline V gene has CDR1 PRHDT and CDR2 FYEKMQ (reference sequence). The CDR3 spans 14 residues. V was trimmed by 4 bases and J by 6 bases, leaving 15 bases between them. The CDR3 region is CASSSGPPGDGYTF. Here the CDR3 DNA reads TGTGCCAGCAGCTCAGGACCCCCCGGAGATGGCTACACCTTC.

Here the CDR3 DNA reads TGTGCCAGCAGCGTAGGACAGGGGGCTTCGTGGACTGAAGCTTTCTTT. Translation: CASSVGQGASWTEAFF. This rearrangement joins TRBV9 to TRBJ1-1; 10 bases align to TRBD1. Per the germline V gene, CDR1 is SGDLS and CDR2 is YYNGEE. This CDR3 contains 16 residues. Germline trimming cut 0 bases from V and 5 bases from J; bases unmatched to any gene: 7.

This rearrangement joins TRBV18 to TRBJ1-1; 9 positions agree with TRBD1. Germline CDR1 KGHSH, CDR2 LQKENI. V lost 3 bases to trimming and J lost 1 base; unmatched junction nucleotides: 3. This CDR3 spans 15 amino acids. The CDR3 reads CASSPRQGENTEAFF. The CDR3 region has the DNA TGTGCCAGCTCACCCAGACAGGGGGAGAACACTGAAGCTTTCTTT. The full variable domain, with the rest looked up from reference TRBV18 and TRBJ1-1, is NAGVMQNPRHLVRRRGQEARLRCSPMKGHSHVYWYRQLPEEGLKFMVYLQKENIIDESGMPKERFSAEFPKEGPSILRIQQVVRGDSAAYFCASSPRQGENTEAFFGQGTRLTVV.

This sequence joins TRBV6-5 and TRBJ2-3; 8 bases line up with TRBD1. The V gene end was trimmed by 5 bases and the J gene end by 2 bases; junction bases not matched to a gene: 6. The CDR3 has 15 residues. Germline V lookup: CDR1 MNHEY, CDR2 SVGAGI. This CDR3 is CASSPRDRTTDTQYF. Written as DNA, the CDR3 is TGTGCCAGCAGTCCTCGGGACAGGACCACAGATACGCAGTATTTT.

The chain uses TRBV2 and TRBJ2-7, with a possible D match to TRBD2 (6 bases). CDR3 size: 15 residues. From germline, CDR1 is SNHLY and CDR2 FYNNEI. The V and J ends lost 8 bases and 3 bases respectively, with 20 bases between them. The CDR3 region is CASGGGTFSIYEQYF. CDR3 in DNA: TGTGCCAGCGGTGGGGGGACTTTCTCGATCTACGAGCAGTACTTC.

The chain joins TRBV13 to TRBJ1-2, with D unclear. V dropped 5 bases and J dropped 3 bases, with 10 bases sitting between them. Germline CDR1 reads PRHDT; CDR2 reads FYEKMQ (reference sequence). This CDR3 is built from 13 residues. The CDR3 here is CASSPRPDYGYTF. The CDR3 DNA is TGTGCCAGCAGCCCCCGTCCAGACTATGGCTACACCTTC.

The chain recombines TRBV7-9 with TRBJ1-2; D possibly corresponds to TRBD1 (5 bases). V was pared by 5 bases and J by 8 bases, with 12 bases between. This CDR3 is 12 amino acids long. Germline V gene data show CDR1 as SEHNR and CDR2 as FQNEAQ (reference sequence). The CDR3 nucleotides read TGTGCCAGCAGCCGTTCGGACACAGGCTACACCTTC. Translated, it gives CASSRSDTGYTF. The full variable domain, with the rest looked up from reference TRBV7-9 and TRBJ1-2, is DTGVSQNPRHKITKRGQNVTFRCDPISEHNRLYWYRQTLGQGPEFLTYFQNEAQLEKSRLLSDRFSAERPKGSFSTLEIQRTEQGDSAMYLCASSRSDTGYTFGSGTRLTVV.

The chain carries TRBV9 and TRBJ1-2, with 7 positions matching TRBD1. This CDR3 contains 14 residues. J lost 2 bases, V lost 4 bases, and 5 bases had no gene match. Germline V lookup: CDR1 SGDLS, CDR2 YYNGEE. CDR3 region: CASSPQTGNYGYTF. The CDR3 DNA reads TGTGCCAGCAGCCCCCAGACAGGGAACTATGGCTACACCTTC.